The 24 T cell receptor beta chains below all came from one sample that was sequenced in a study of identical twins. MiXCR, run by TCRdb on the 5' RACE reads, gives a single entry per CDR3 protein. This table holds around 490,000 distinct CDR3 sequences, roughly 15% found once. These records were also assigned to another study, of yellow fever vaccine responses in identical twins.

Sequences were obtained from CD4+ T cells sorted from blood. These receptors were obtained from a woman in her late teens or twenties in good health.

This clonotype was seen a handful of times. The chain carries TRBV28 and TRBJ2-2; D gene uncertain. Deletions cut 5 bases from V and 0 bases from J, with 13 bases between. The V gene's germline CDR1 is MDHEN and CDR2 SYDVKM. CDR3 length: 16 residues. In nucleotides, the CDR3 is TGTGCCAGCAGTGCCGACATTCTCACGAACACCGGGGAGCTGTTTTTT. It encodes CASSADILTNTGELFF.

This clonotype has just a few counts. The V gene is TRBV11-2, the J gene TRBJ2-1; a weak D match, TRBD2 (6 bases). Germline V gives CDR1 SGHAT, CDR2 FQNNGV. CDR3 length equals 15 residues. Trimming took off 3 bases at V and 5 bases at J, with 14 bases between the two ends. The CDR3 here is CASSLGRGSHNEQFF. CDR3 nucleotide sequence: TGTGCCAGCAGCTTGGGACGGGGGTCCCACAATGAGCAGTTCTTC. Filled out from reference TRBV11-2 and TRBJ2-1, the complete variable domain reads EAGVAQSPRYKIIEKRQSVAFWCNPISGHATLYWYQQILGQGPKLLIQFQNNGVVDDSQLPKDRFSAERLKGVDSTLKIQPAKLEDSAVYLCASSLGRGSHNEQFFGPGTRLTVL.

J is TRBJ2-1 and V is TRBV11-2; the match to TRBD2 covers 7 bases. This CDR3 is 17 amino acids long. V trimming: 4 bases; J trimming: 0 bases; junction bases outside the gene matches: 9. Per the germline V gene, CDR1 is SGHAT and CDR2 is FQNNGV. In DNA form, the CDR3 reads TGTGCCAGCAGCTCCCTCGATCGCGGGAGCTCCTACAATGAGCAGTTCTTC. This gives the protein CASSSLDRGSSYNEQFF.

The table lists this clonotype with a few counts. This chain uses TRBV5-1 with TRBJ2-2; D unresolved. The V and J ends lost 6 bases and 4 bases respectively, with 10 bases between them. There are 13 residues in the CDR3. Germline V CDR1 and CDR2: SGHRS, YFSETQ. The CDR3 sequence is CASISHPTGELFF. CDR3 DNA sequence: TGCGCCAGCATATCGCACCCCACCGGGGAGCTGTTTTTT.

This clonotype was seen more than once but under ten times. At one end the junction does not follow the germline gene, possibly because of a read error. CDR3 region: CASRGGSRTVF. In DNA, the CDR3 is TGTGCCAGCAGGGGGGGATCGAGAACAGTCTTC. J is TRBJ2-5 and V is TRBV2, with D possibly matching TRBD2 (6 bases). The CDR3 length is 11 residues. Germline V gene data show CDR1 as SNHLY and CDR2 as FYNNEI.

This clonotype showed up just a few times. The rearrangement links TRBV5-1 to TRBJ2-4; 7 nucleotides agree with TRBD1. This CDR3 spans 16 amino acids. J was trimmed by 6 bases and V by 0 bases; bases with no gene match: 9. CDR1 and CDR2 (germline): SGHRS, YFSETQ. The CDR3 nucleotides read TGCGCCAGCAGCTTGGCCCCGGGACAGTACGGAAACATTCAGTACTTC. Translation gives CASSLAPGQYGNIQYF.

This clonotype was picked up a small number of times. V gene TRBV11-2 combines with J gene TRBJ2-3; tentatively, D is TRBD1 (5 bases). Trimming left V 5 bases short and J 8 bases short, with 17 bases between. Germline CDR1 SGHAT, CDR2 FQNNGV. The CDR3 runs 14 residues. The CDR3 nucleotides read TGTGCCAGCAGCCGCTCGGATAGGGGTGGTACGCAGTATTTT. Protein sequence: CASSRSDRGGTQYF.

This clonotype was picked up a small number of times. The gene calls are TRBV5-1 and TRBJ2-3, with D hard to call. V lost 0 bases to trimming and J lost 5 bases, with 10 bases between them. The CDR3 runs 14 residues. Germline V gene sequence: CDR1 SGHRS, CDR2 YFSETQ. The DNA of the CDR3 is TGCGCCAGCAGCTTGGCCGATGTCGGAGATACGCAGTATTTT. Its protein product is CASSLADVGDTQYF. The full variable domain, rest sourced from reference TRBV5-1 and TRBJ2-3, is KAGVTQTPRYLIKTRGQQVTLSCSPISGHRSVSWYQQTPGQGLQFLFEYFSETQRNKGNFPGRFSGRQFSNSRSEMNVSTLELGDSALYLCASSLADVGDTQYFGPGTRLTVL.

This clonotype showed up many times. CDR3 in amino acids: CAISDGRTNTGELFF. As DNA, the CDR3 is TGTGCCATCAGTGACGGCAGGACGAACACCGGGGAGCTGTTTTTT. The genes are TRBV10-3 and TRBJ2-2; D not certain. The CDR3 totals 15 residues. In germline, CDR1 is ENHRY, CDR2 SYGVKD. The ends were cut back, 3 bases at V and 0 bases at J, with 8 bases in the middle.

This clonotype has a handful of counts. CDR3 sequence: CASSLTGRAYTDTQYF. The CDR3 DNA reads TGTGCCAGCAGCTTAACGGGCAGGGCTTACACAGATACGCAGTATTTT. The J gene is TRBJ2-3, the V gene TRBV7-9, with D possibly being TRBD1 (5 bases). The CDR3 is made up of 16 amino acids. Trimming stripped 2 bases from V and 2 bases from J, with 14 bases between. Looked up from germline, CDR1 is SEHNR and CDR2 is FQNEAQ (reference sequence).

This chain links TRBV12-3 or TRBV12-4 with TRBJ2-7; D may be TRBD2 (6 bases). Trimming pared 4 bases from V and 1 base from J, leaving 17 bases between. The CDR3 covers 16 residues. The DNA for the CDR3 is TGTGCCAGCAGTTGGATGCGCCGGGGGAGATCCTACGAGCAGTACTTC. Its protein product is CASSWMRRGRSYEQYF.

The J gene is TRBJ2-3, the V gene TRBV10-3, with D perhaps TRBD2 (5 bases). The V gene's germline CDR1 is ENHRY and CDR2 SYGVKD. The CDR3 extends over 14 amino acids. The V gene lost 7 bases and the J gene lost 0 bases, with 11 bases spanning the gap. The CDR3 is CAIKASPSTDTQYF. The CDR3 DNA is TGTGCCATCAAGGCTAGCCCTAGCACAGATACGCAGTATTTT.

This clonotype was seen a few times. V and J are TRBV5-1 and TRBJ2-3, with D possibly TRBD2 on 5 matching bases. V shed 2 bases and J shed 1 base, with 11 bases lying between them. This CDR3 is 15 amino acids long. Germline assignment: CDR1 SGHRS and CDR2 YFSETQ. CDR3 region: CASSLEGRGTDTQYF. CDR3 nucleotide sequence: TGCGCCAGCAGCTTAGAAGGGAGAGGCACAGATACGCAGTATTTT.

The V and J genes are TRBV5-1 and TRBJ2-5, with 9 bases fitting TRBD2. Germline loops: CDR1 SGHRS, CDR2 YFSETQ. The length of the CDR3 is 15 residues. The V gene end was trimmed by 0 bases and the J gene end by 4 bases; junction bases not matched to a gene: 4. The CDR3 sequence: CASSLASGIRETQYF. CDR3 in DNA: TGCGCCAGCAGCTTGGCTAGCGGGATTAGAGAGACCCAGTACTTC.

This clonotype came up a few times. The chain links TRBV7-9 to TRBJ2-2; D is ambiguous. The CDR3 is 15 residues long. The V gene lost 5 bases and the J gene lost 4 bases, with 14 bases spanning the gap. The V gene's germline CDR1 is SEHNR and CDR2 FQNEAQ (reference sequence). This chain's CDR3 is CASSLDDWGTGELFF. The CDR3 coding sequence is TGTGCCAGCAGCCTTGACGATTGGGGCACCGGGGAGCTGTTTTTT.

This clonotype has more than one count but fewer than ten. The chain couples TRBV7-8 to TRBJ2-3; D may be TRBD1 or TRBD2 (5 bases each). V gave up 7 bases and J gave up 4 bases, with 21 bases separating them. This CDR3 comprises 16 residues. The V gene's germline CDR1 is SGHVS and CDR2 FQNEAQ. CDR3 nucleotide sequence: TGTGCCAGCATCCCGGGTGGTCGGGGCCTCTCAGATACGCAGTATTTT. This encodes CASIPGGRGLSDTQYF.

This clonotype was counted once. The chain couples TRBV2 to TRBJ2-1; no clear D gene. The CDR3 contains 12 residues. The germline V gene encodes CDR1 SNHLY and CDR2 FYNNEI. V shed 6 bases and J shed 5 bases, with 8 bases lying between them. In nucleotides, the CDR3 is TGTGCCAGCAGGGCGGAAGACAATGAGCAGTTCTTC. This translates into CASRAEDNEQFF.

This sequence joins TRBV29-1 and TRBJ2-2, with 7 bases fitting TRBD1. Germline assignment: CDR1 SQVTM and CDR2 ANQGSEA. This CDR3 region has 16 residues. Trimming took 2 bases from V and 6 from J; bases not matched to a gene: 12. The DNA of the CDR3 is TGCAGCGTTGAACTCGAGGGGGCTCCCACCTCCGGGGAGCTGTTTTTT. Translation: CSVELEGAPTSGELFF.

The chain combines TRBV20-1 with TRBJ2-3, with a weak D call TRBD2 (6 bases). This CDR3 has 16 amino acids. V was pared by 6 bases and J by 5 bases, with 24 bases between. Germline CDR1 is DFQATT and CDR2 is SNEGSKA (reference sequence). CDR3 nucleotides: TGCAGTGCCCCCGGACTAAGCCGGGATGGGGGAGATACGCAGTATTTT. Protein product: CSAPGLSRDGGDTQYF.

This sequence joins TRBV12-3 or TRBV12-4 and TRBJ2-7; 12 positions agree with TRBD2. Trimming at V came to 5 bases and at J to 4 bases, leaving 9 bases not matched to a gene. The CDR3 totals 16 residues. CDR3 nucleotides: TGTGCCAGCAGTATCGGACTAGCGGGAACATCTTACGAGCAGTACTTC. It yields the protein CASSIGLAGTSYEQYF.

This clonotype was seen more than once but under ten times. The chain carries TRBV10-3 and TRBJ2-1; weak D call: TRBD2 (6 bases). The germline V gene has CDR1 ENHRY and CDR2 SYGVKD. This CDR3 has 16 amino acids. The germline V and J ends were trimmed by 6 bases and 4 bases, with 19 bases remaining between them. In DNA, the CDR3 is TGTGCCATCAGCCGCGGGGAGCGGCTGGATTACAATGAGCAGTTCTTC. This gives the protein CAISRGERLDYNEQFF.

This clonotype has at least ten counts. The genes are TRBV12-3 or TRBV12-4 and TRBJ2-1, with TRBD2 matching 11 bases. This CDR3 has 16 amino acids. J gave up 0 bases and V 5 bases, and 3 bases lay outside the gene matches. CDR3: CASSLGTSGSYNEQFF. CDR3 sequence (DNA): TGTGCCAGCAGTCTTGGGACTAGCGGCTCCTACAATGAGCAGTTCTTC.

The rearrangement uses TRBV28 and TRBJ2-1, with TRBD2 matching over 9 bases. Per the germline V gene, CDR1 is MDHEN and CDR2 is SYDVKM. The CDR3 consists of 13 residues. With V trimmed by 10 bases and J by 5 bases, 6 bases remained unmatched. This chain's CDR3 is CAMSPSGNNEQFF. The DNA of the CDR3 is TGTGCCATGTCGCCTAGCGGGAACAATGAGCAGTTCTTC.

The chain carries TRBV20-1 and TRBJ2-2; no firm D call. In germline, CDR1 is DFQATT, CDR2 SNEGSKA (reference sequence). This CDR3 comprises 14 residues. Trimming took off 2 bases at V and 5 bases at J, with 12 bases between the two ends. The CDR3 nucleotides read TGCAGTGCTAGACTCGGTTTAGGAACCGGGGAGCTGTTTTTT. Protein sequence: CSARLGLGTGELFF.